Below, one T cell receptor beta chain is given with its context. This sample was taken from a study of T-cell reconstitution after alpha-beta-depleted transplantation in children. A TCRbeta library incorporating unique molecular identifiers was prepared. TCRdb used MiXCR to reprocess the PCR reads, holding one entry per CDR3 protein. The repertoire holds 450,000 to 500,000 distinct CDR3 sequences, with around an eighth as singletons. There are 13 residues in the CDR3. Trimming stripped 3 bases from V and 5 bases from J, with 10 bases between. Sequenced material: PBMCs from the stem cell graft donor, taken from the stem cell graft. The chain joins TRBV12-3 or TRBV12-4 to TRBJ1-1; D ambiguous. This sequence was found in a human donor who donated a stem cell graft to a child with combined immunodeficiency. The CDR3 sequence: CASSFGFATEAFF. The CDR3 nucleotides read TGTGCCAGCAGTTTCGGGTTTGCGACTGAAGCTTTCTTT.